This passage covers 9 T cell receptor beta chains from one sample sequenced in a study of cytomegalovirus exposure and HLA in healthy donors listed by TCRdb under 2017. Receptor amplification or capture employed the immunoSEQ multiplex PCR assay. TCRdb obtained this table from immuneACCESS and retained in-frame rearrangements with V and J assigned. These tables miss some clones; where compared with another copy, unresolved V genes account for less than half of the shortfall, and the remainder is unexplained. The sample data list around 220,000 clones, and approximately 88% of these were observed just once. The ten largest account for about an eighth of the sample. The material sequenced was PBMCs. These receptors all come from a woman in her twenties or thirties in good health and CMV-seropositive.

J is TRBJ2-3 and V is TRBV5-4; TRBD2 is a possible D gene (5 bases). Germline CDR1 is SGHNT and CDR2 is YYREEE (reference sequence). The CDR3 is 14 amino acids. Between the trimmed V and J ends, which lost 3 bases and 4 bases, there was a span of 12 bases. The CDR3 DNA reads as TGTGCCAGCAGCTCGGCTAGCCCCCCAGATACGCAGTATTTT. Translated, it gives CASSSASPPDTQYF.

The chain recombines TRBV2 with TRBJ2-7, with 9 positions matching TRBD1. The CDR3 is made up of 13 amino acids. Losses at the gene ends were 6 bases for V and 6 bases for J; bases not matched to a gene: 6. Germline V gives CDR1 SNHLY, CDR2 FYNNEI. CDR3 nucleotides: TGTGCCAGCAGGGGACAGGGAAAAGGCGAGCAGTACTTC. Translation gives CASRGQGKGEQYF.

The V call is TRBV6-5, the J call TRBJ2-2, with TRBD2 matching 8 bases. J gave up 10 bases and V 6 bases, and 13 bases lay outside the gene matches. Germline CDR1 MNHEY, CDR2 SVGAGI. This CDR3 has 15 amino acids. The CDR3 loop is CASRPTGTSNLELFF. Written as DNA, the CDR3 is TGTGCCAGCAGACCCACCGGGACTAGTAACTTGGAGCTGTTTTTT.

The chain combines TRBV30 with TRBJ2-7; D is uncertain. The CDR3 runs 10 residues. The V end lost 3 bases, the J end lost 6 bases, and 6 bases lay between the germline ends. The germline V gene encodes CDR1 GTSNPN and CDR2 SVGIG (reference sequence). CDR3 residues: CAWSKREQYF. In nucleotides, the CDR3 is TGTGCCTGGAGCAAGCGCGAGCAGTACTTC.

The chain uses TRBV6-5 and TRBJ1-2; 8 nucleotides align to TRBD1. Trimming took 0 bases from V and 7 from J; bases not matched to a gene: 7. The germline CDR1 and CDR2 sequences are MNHEY and SVGAGI. The CDR3 length is 15 residues. This CDR3 is CASSYSRDRFSGYTF. The CDR3 nucleotides are TGTGCCAGCAGTTACTCGAGGGACAGGTTCAGTGGCTACACCTTC.

This chain uses TRBV4-2 with TRBJ1-4, with 10 positions matching TRBD1. The CDR3 runs 16 residues. The V gene's germline CDR1 is LGHNA and CDR2 YNFKEQ. The V segment lost 0 bases and the J segment 8 bases; nucleotides outside the gene matches: 6. The CDR3 DNA is TGTGCCAGCAGCCAAGATATGGGGACAGGGGAGGAAAAACTGTTTTTT. This sequence encodes CASSQDMGTGEEKLFF.

The chain employs TRBV11-2 and TRBJ2-7, with 10 bases lining up with TRBD1. The CDR3 covers 14 residues. The V segment lost 4 bases and the J segment 4 bases; nucleotides outside the gene matches: 4. Germline V lookup: CDR1 SGHAT, CDR2 FQNNGV. The CDR3 nucleotides read TGTGCCAGCAGCTCTGGGACAGGGGCGTACGAGCAGTACTTC. Translating gives CASSSGTGAYEQYF.

The gene calls are TRBV29-1 and TRBJ2-5, with 7 bases fitting TRBD2. CDR1 is SQVTM, CDR2 ANQGSEA, per germline. V was clipped by 4 bases and J by 0 bases; unmatched bases: 2. This CDR3 region has 13 residues. CDR3 nucleotides: TGCAGCGTTGGTCTAGCGGACCAAGAGACCCAGTACTTC. Its translation: CSVGLADQETQYF.

The V and J genes are TRBV4-2 and TRBJ2-7; D is possibly TRBD1 (5 bases). The germline gives CDR1 LGHNA, CDR2 YNFKEQ. The CDR3 spans 16 residues. V lost 4 bases and J 5 bases, leaving 21 bases between the germline ends. This CDR3 reads CASSPESGQGKDEQYF. CDR3 nucleotides: TGTGCCAGCAGCCCGGAATCAGGGCAGGGTAAAGACGAGCAGTACTTC.